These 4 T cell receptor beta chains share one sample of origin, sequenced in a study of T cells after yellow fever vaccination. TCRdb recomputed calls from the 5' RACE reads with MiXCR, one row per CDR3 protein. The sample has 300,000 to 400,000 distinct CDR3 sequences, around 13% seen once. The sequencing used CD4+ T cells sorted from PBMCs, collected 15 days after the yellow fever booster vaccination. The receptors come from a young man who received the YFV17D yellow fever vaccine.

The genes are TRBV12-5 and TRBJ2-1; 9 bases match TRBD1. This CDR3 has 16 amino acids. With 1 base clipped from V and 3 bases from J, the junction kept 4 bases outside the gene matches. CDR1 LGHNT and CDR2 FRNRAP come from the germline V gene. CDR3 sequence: CASGLAQGAIYNEQFF. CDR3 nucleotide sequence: TGTGCTAGTGGTTTGGCACAGGGGGCTATCTACAATGAGCAGTTCTTC.

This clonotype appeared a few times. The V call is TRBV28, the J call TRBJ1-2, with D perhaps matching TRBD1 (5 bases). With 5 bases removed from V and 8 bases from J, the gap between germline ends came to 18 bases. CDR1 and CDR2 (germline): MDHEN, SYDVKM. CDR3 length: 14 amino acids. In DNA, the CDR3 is TGTGCCAGCAGTATTACAGCAGGGAGCTGGGGCTACACCTTC. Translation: CASSITAGSWGYTF.

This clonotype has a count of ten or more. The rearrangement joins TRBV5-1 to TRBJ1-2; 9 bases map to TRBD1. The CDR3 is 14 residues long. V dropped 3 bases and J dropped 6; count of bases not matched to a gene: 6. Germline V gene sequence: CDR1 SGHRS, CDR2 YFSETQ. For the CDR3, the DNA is TGCGCCAGCAGCTACGGACAGGGGACGGATGGCTACACCTTC. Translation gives CASSYGQGTDGYTF.

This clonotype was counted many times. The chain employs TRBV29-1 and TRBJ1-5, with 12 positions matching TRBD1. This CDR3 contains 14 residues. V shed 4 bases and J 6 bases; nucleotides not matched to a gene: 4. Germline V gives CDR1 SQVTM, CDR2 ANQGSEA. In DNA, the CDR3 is TGCAGCGTTGTGGGGACAGGGGGCGGTCAGCCCCAGCATTTT. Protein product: CSVVGTGGGQPQHF.